The TCR beta chain described here comes from a study of CD4 T cells in relation to SARS-CoV-2 and coronaviruses. Study conclusions and caveats: No crossreactivity against non-spike viral proteins was tested here. Pre-pandemic and post-infection samples never came from the same donor. SARS-CoV-2-driven expansion was significantly weaker in crossreactive than monoreactive clones.

CD4+ T cells from unexposed donors were obtained before the COVID-19 pandemic (2011-2018). As for this clone: The antigen remains unidentified.

Losses at the gene ends were 6 bases for V and 8 bases for J; bases not matched to a gene: 10. This CDR3 has 14 residues. Germline loops: CDR1 SNHLY, CDR2 FYNNEI. Repertoires were generated with immunoSEQ multiplex PCR, while TCRdb's copy carries only in-frame clones and drops some. Of tens of thousands of clones in the sample, approximately 93% were seen once. The sequenced sample was naive CD4+ T cells from PBMCs. The subset here: naive CD4+ T cells isolated by negative enrichment. This clonotype originated in a human donor in good health. The chain joins TRBV2 to TRBJ1-2, with 9 bases aligning to TRBD1. The CDR3 spells CASSRDRDLGGYTF. For the CDR3, the DNA is TGTGCCAGCAGCCGGGACAGGGACTTGGGAGGCTACACCTTC.